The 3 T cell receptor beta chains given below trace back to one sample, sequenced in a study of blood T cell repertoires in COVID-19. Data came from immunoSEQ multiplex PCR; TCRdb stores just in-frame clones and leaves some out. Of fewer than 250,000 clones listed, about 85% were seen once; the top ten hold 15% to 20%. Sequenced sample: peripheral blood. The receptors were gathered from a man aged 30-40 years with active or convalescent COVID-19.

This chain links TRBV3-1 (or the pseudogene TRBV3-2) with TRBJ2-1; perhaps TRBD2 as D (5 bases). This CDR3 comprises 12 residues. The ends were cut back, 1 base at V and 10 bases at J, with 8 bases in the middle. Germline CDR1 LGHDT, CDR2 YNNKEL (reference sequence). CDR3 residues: CASSQVRREQFF. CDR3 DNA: TGTGCCAGCAGCCAAGTGAGGAGGGAGCAGTTCTTC.

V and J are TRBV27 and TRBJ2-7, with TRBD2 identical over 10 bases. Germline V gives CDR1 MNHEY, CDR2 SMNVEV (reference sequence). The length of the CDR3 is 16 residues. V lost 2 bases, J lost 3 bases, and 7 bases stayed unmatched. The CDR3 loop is CASSLKAGGGIYEQYF. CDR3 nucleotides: TGTGCCAGCAGTTTAAAAGCGGGAGGGGGCATCTACGAGCAGTACTTC.

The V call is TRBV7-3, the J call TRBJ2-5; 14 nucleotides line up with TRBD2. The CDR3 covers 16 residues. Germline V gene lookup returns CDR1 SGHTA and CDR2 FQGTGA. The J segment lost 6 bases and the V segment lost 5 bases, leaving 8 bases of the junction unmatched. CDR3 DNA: TGTGCCAGCAGCCCGGGACTAGCGGGAGACCTTCAGACCCAGTACTTC. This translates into CASSPGLAGDLQTQYF.